This TCR beta chain stems from a study of blood T cell repertoires in COVID-19. Across the study: There were acute and convalescent COVID-19 samples, and they came from the United States, Italy and Spain.

Clinical history as reported by participants underpinned cohort assignment. The method was immunoSEQ multiplex PCR; TCRdb's version includes in-frame clones alone and lacks a portion of them. The sample lists about 430,000 clones; 75% to 90% were seen once. V was clipped by 4 bases and J by 4 bases, with 7 bases between them. The CDR3 totals 12 residues. Per the germline V gene, CDR1 is MNHEY and CDR2 is SVGAGI. This chain links TRBV6-5 with TRBJ1-2, with D hard to call. The sequencing sample was made of PBMCs or T cells enriched from blood (not recorded which). The origin of this receptor is a man under 40 who had recovered from COVID-19. In nucleotides, the CDR3 is TGTGCCAGCAGTTCGGCAGGCTATGGCTACACCTTC. Amino acids: CASSSAGYGYTF.